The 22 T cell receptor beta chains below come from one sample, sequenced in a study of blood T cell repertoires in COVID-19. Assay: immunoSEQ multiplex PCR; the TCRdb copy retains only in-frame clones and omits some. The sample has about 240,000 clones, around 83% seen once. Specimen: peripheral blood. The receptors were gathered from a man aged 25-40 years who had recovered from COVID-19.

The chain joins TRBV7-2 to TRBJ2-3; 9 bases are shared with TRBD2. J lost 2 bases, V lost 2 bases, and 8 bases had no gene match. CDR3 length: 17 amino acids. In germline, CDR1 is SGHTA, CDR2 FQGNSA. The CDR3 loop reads CASSLRASGEVTDTQYF. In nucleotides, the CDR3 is TGTGCCAGCAGCTTAAGAGCTAGCGGGGAGGTCACAGATACGCAGTATTTT.

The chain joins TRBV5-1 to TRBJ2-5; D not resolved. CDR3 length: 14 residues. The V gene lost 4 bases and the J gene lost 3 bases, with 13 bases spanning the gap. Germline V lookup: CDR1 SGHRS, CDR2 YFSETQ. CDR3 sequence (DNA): TGCGCCAGCAGCGGCGTAGGAGTAGAAGAGACCCAGTACTTC. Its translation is CASSGVGVEETQYF. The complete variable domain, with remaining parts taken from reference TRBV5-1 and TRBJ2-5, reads KAGVTQTPRYLIKTRGQQVTLSCSPISGHRSVSWYQQTPGQGLQFLFEYFSETQRNKGNFPGRFSGRQFSNSRSEMNVSTLELGDSALYLCASSGVGVEETQYFGPGTRLLVL.

Here the CDR3 reads CASTPGAPTYEQYF. The CDR3 bases are TGTGCCAGCACGCCTGGGGCACCTACCTACGAGCAGTACTTC. The chain uses TRBV5-4 and TRBJ2-7, with D perhaps TRBD1 (5 bases). The CDR3 contains 14 residues. Germline V lookup: CDR1 SGHNT, CDR2 YYREEE (reference sequence). Trimming removed 6 bases at V and 2 bases at J, with 15 bases between. Combining the CDR3 with reference TRBV5-4 and TRBJ2-7 gives the whole variable domain ETGVTQSPTHLIKTRGQQVTLRCSSQSGHNTVSWYQQALGQGPQFIFQYYREEENGRGNFPPRFSGLQFPNYSSELNVNALELDDSALYLCASTPGAPTYEQYFGPGTRLTVT.

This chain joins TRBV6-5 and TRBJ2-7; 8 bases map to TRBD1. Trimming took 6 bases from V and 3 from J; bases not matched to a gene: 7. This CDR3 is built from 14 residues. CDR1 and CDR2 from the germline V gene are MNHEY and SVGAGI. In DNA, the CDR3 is TGTGCCAGCAGAGTGGACAGGGCTAACTACGAGCAGTACGTC. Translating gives CASRVDRANYEQYV.

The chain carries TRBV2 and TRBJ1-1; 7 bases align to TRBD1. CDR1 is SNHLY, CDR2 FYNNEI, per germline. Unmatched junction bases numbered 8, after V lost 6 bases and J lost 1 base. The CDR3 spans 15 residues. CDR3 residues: CASSLDRVGNTEAFF. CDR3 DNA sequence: TGTGCCAGCAGCCTAGACAGGGTGGGGAACACTGAAGCTTTCTTT. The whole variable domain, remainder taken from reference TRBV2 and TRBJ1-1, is EPEVTQTPSHQVTQMGQEVILRCVPISNHLYFYWYRQILGQKVEFLVSFYNNEISEKSEIFDDQFSVERPDGSNFTLKIRSTKLEDSAMYFCASSLDRVGNTEAFFGQGTRLTVV.

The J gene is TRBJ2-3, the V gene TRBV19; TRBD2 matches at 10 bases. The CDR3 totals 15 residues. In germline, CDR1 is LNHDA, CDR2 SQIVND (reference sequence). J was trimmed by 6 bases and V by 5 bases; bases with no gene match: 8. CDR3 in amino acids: CASSFSGGAIDTQYF. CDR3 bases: TGTGCCAGTAGTTTCAGCGGGGGGGCAATTGATACGCAGTATTTT.

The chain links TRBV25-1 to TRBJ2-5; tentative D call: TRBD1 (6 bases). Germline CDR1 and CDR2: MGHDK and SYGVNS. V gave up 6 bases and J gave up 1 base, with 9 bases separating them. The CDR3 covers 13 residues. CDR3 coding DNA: TGTGCCAGCAGCCTAGGGGGCCAAGAGACCCAGTACTTC. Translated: CASSLGGQETQYF.

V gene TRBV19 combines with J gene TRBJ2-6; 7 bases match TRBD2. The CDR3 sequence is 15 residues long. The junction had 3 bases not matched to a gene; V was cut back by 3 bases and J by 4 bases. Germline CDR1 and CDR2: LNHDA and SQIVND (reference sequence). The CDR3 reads CASSMGGTGANVLTF. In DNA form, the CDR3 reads TGTGCCAGTAGTATGGGGGGGACCGGGGCCAACGTCCTGACTTTC.

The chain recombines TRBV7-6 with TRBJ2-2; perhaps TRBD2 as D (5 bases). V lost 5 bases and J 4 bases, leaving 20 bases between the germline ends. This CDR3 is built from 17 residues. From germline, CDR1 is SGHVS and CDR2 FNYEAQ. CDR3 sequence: CASSLLAEGSVTGELFF. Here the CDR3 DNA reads TGTGCCAGCAGCCTTCTAGCTGAAGGGTCGGTCACCGGGGAGCTGTTTTTT.

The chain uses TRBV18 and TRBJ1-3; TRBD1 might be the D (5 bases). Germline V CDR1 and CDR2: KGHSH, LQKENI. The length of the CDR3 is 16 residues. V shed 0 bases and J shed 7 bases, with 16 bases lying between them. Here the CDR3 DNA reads TGTGCCAGCTCACCACCGAGGAAGGGGATCGGGAACACCATATATTTT. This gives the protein CASSPPRKGIGNTIYF.

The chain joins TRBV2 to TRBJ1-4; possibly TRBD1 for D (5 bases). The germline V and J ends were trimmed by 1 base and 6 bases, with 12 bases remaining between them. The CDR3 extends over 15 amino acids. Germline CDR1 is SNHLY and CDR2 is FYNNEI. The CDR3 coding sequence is TGTGCCAGCAGTGAAGGGGGGGGTCTTTATGAAAAACTGTTTTTT. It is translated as CASSEGGGLYEKLFF.

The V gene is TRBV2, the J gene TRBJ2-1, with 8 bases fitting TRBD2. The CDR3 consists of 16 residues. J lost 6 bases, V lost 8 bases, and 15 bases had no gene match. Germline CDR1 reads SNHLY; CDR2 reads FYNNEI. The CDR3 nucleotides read TGTGCCAGCTCCACCTCCGTAGCGGGGTGGGGCAATGAGCAGTTCTTC. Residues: CASSTSVAGWGNEQFF.

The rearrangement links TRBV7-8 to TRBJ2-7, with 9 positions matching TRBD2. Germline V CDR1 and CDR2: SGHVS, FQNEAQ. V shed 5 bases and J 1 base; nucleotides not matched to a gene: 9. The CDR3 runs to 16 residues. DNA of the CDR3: TGTGCCAGCAGCCCCCCGACTAGCGGATTATCCTACGAGCAGTACTTC. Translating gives CASSPPTSGLSYEQYF.

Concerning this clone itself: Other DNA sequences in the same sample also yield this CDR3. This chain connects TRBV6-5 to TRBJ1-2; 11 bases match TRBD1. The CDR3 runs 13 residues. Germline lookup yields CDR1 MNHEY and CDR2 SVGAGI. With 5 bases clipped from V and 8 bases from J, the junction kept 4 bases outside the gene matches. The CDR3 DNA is TGTGCCAGCAGTAGGGACAGGGGGTCCGGCTACACCTTC. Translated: CASSRDRGSGYTF.

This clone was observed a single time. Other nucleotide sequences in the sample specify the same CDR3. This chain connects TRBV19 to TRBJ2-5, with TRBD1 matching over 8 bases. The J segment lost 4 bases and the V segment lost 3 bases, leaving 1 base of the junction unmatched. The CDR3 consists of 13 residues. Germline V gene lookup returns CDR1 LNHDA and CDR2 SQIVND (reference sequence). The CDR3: CASSIQGAETQYF. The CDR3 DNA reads TGTGCCAGTAGTATTCAGGGGGCAGAGACCCAGTACTTC.

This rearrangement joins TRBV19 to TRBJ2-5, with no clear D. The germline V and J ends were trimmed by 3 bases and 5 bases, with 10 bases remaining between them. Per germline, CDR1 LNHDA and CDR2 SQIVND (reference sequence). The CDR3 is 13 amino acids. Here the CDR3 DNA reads TGTGCCAGTAGTATCCAGGTAATGGAGACCCAGTACTTC. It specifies CASSIQVMETQYF.

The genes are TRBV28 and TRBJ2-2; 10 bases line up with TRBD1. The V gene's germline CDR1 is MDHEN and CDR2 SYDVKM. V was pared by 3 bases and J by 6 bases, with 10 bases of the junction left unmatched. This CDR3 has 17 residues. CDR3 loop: CASSFGTGVFEAGELFF. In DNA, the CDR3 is TGTGCCAGCAGTTTCGGGACAGGGGTATTTGAAGCCGGGGAGCTGTTTTTT.

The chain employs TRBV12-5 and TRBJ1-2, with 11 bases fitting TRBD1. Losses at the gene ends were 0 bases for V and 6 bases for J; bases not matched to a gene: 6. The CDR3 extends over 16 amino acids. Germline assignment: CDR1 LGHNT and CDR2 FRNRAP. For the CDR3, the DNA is TGTGCTAGTGGTTTGGTATTAGGACAGGGGGCTCATGGCTACACCTTC. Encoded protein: CASGLVLGQGAHGYTF.

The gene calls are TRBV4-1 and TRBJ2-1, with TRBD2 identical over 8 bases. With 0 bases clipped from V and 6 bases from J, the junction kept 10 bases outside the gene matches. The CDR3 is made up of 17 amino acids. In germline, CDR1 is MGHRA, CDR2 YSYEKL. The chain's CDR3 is CASSQDQNTGGPNEQFF. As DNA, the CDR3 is TGCGCCAGCAGCCAAGACCAGAATACGGGGGGGCCCAATGAGCAGTTCTTC.

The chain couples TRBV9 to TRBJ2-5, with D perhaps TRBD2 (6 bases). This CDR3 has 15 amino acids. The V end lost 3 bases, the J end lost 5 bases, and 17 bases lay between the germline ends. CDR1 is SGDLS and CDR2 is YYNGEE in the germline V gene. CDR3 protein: CASSGGASVGETQYF. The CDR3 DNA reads TGTGCCAGCAGCGGAGGGGCTAGCGTGGGGGAGACCCAGTACTTC.

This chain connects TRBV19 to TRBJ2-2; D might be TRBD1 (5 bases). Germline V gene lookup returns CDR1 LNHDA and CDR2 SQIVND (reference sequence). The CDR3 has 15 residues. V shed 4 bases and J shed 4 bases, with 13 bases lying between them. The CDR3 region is CASSRRDSLTGELFF. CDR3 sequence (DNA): TGTGCCAGTAGTAGGCGCGACAGCCTCACCGGGGAGCTGTTTTTT.

The DNA of the CDR3 is TGTGCCAGCAGCCACACTAGCCGGGGATCGGGAAACACCATATATTTT. The encoded protein is CASSHTSRGSGNTIYF. The chain is built from TRBV3-1 (or the pseudogene TRBV3-2) and TRBJ1-3; no reliable D call. The V gene lost 3 bases and the J gene lost 4 bases, with 16 bases spanning the gap. Germline assignment: CDR1 LGHDT and CDR2 YNNKEL (reference sequence). This CDR3 contains 16 residues.